Each of the 8 T cell receptor beta chains below was sequenced from the same sample in a study of blood T cell repertoires in COVID-19. This table comes from immunoSEQ multiplex PCR, and its TCRdb copy is limited to in-frame clones, with some not included. This sample has 250,000 to 350,000 clones; approximately 86% occur once, and the top ten carry just under 1%. Input material: PBMCs or T cells enriched from blood (not recorded which). These receptors were obtained from a woman in her twenties or thirties who had recovered from COVID-19.

This clone was seen a single time. The chain carries TRBV6-5 and TRBJ1-1; 9 nucleotides agree with TRBD1. J was trimmed by 1 base and V by 6 bases; bases with no gene match: 3. Germline lookup yields CDR1 MNHEY and CDR2 SVGAGI. The CDR3 consists of 14 residues. The CDR3 DNA follows: TGTGCCAGCAGCACGGGACAGGGGAACACTGAAGCTTTCTTT. Amino acids: CASSTGQGNTEAFF.

This chain connects TRBV12-3 or TRBV12-4 to TRBJ2-3; no definite D call. V gave up 6 bases and J gave up 2 bases, with 3 bases separating them. There are 11 residues in the CDR3. CDR3 nucleotide sequence: TGTGCCAGCAGCTACACAGATACGCAGTATTTT. Translation gives CASSYTDTQYF.

The chain joins TRBV24-1 to TRBJ2-1; 10 bases map to TRBD2. With V trimmed by 5 bases and J by 4 bases, 4 bases remained unmatched. Looked up from germline, CDR1 is KGHDR and CDR2 is SFDVKD. The CDR3 consists of 15 residues. The CDR3 region is CATSGASGGYNEQFF. Written as DNA, the CDR3 is TGTGCCACCAGTGGAGCTAGCGGGGGTTACAATGAGCAGTTCTTC.

CDR3: CASSLVWTLYNEQFF. Written as DNA, the CDR3 is TGTGCCAGCAGCTTAGTATGGACTCTATACAATGAGCAGTTCTTC. This chain connects TRBV7-8 to TRBJ2-1; possible D gene TRBD2, 5 bases. CDR3 length: 15 amino acids. From germline, CDR1 is SGHVS and CDR2 FQNEAQ. Trimming stripped 1 base from V and 4 bases from J, with 11 bases between.

J is TRBJ2-5 and V is TRBV6-5, with 12 positions matching TRBD2. V lost 6 bases, J lost 2 bases, and 1 base stayed unmatched. Germline V gene lookup returns CDR1 MNHEY and CDR2 SVGAGI. The CDR3 runs to 14 residues. The CDR3 sequence: CASSLAGGQETQYF. In DNA, the CDR3 is TGTGCCAGCAGCCTAGCGGGGGGGCAAGAGACCCAGTACTTC.

This clone was seen a handful of times. The chain has TRBV28 and TRBJ1-6; maybe TRBD1 (6 bases). The V end lost 5 bases, the J end lost 7 bases, and 12 bases lay between the germline ends. The CDR3 has 14 residues. The germline V gene has CDR1 MDHEN and CDR2 SYDVKM. The CDR3 DNA is TGTGCCAGCAGTCTCGGACAGTCCAATTCACCCCTCCACTTT. Translating gives CASSLGQSNSPLHF.

The chain has TRBV27 and TRBJ2-2, with D possibly being TRBD1 (6 bases). The germline V gene has CDR1 MNHEY and CDR2 SMNVEV (reference sequence). The CDR3 has 18 residues. Trimming took 2 bases from V and 6 from J, leaving 22 bases between them. This chain's CDR3 is CASSLTPTRQAGAGELFF. The CDR3, as DNA: TGTGCCAGCAGTTTAACCCCTACTAGACAGGCAGGGGCCGGGGAGCTGTTTTTT.

The chain uses TRBV14 and TRBJ1-4; perhaps TRBD1 as D (6 bases). This CDR3 is 18 amino acids long. The V end lost 0 bases, the J end lost 4 bases, and 18 bases lay between the germline ends. CDR1 is SGHDN and CDR2 is FVKESK in the germline V gene. As DNA, the CDR3 is TGTGCCAGCAGCCAAGACGTTCTCAGAACAGGGTTTAATGAAAAACTGTTTTTT. Translated, it gives CASSQDVLRTGFNEKLFF.